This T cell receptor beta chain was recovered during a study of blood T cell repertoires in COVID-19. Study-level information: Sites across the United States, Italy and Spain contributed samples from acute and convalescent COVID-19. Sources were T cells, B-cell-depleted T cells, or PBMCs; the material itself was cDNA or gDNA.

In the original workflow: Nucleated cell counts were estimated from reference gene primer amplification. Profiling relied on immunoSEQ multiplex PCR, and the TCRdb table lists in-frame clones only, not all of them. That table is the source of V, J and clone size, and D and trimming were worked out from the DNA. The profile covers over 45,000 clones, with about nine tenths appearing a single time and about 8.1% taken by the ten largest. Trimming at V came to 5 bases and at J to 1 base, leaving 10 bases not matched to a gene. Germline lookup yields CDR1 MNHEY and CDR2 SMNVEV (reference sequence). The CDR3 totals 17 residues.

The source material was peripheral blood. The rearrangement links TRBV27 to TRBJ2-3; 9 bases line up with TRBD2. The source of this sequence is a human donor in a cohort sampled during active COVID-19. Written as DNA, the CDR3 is TGTGCCAGCAGTAGCCACATGGAGCGGGGGGGCACAGATACGCAGTATTTT. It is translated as CASSSHMERGGTDTQYF.